The rows below give T cell receptor beta chains drawn from one sample of a study of cytomegalovirus exposure and HLA in healthy donors. Clones were read by immunoSEQ multiplex PCR, and TCRdb kept only the in-frame ones, dropping some. The sample comprises about 200,000 clones, roughly four fifths of which are singletons, and about 1.7% rests with the top ten. The source material was PBMCs. The receptors were gathered from a woman aged 18-29 years in good health and CMV-seronegative. The CDR3 runs from the conserved cysteine through the conserved F or W. The D gene is left open where the match is weak. Clone size, where shown, is once, few, many, or a class for clones that have expanded.

clone_size: -
j_call: TRBJ2-7
v_call: TRBV7-2
d_call: TRBD1
cdr3_nt: TGTGCCAGCAGCCTAAAGGGGGCGGGCTCCTACGAGCAGTACTTC
cdr3_aa: CASSLKGAGSYEQYF

clone_size: -
j_call: TRBJ2-5
v_call: TRBV30
d_call: TRBD2
cdr3_nt: TGTGCCTGGACCTCGGGGGGTGGGCGAGAGACCCAGTACTTC
cdr3_aa: CAWTSGGGRETQYF

clone_size: once
j_call: TRBJ2-1
v_call: TRBV9
d_call: -
cdr3_nt: TGTGCCAGCGGCAGCGGTTACAATGAGCAGTTCTTC
cdr3_aa: CASGSGYNEQFF

clone_size: -
j_call: TRBJ1-4
v_call: TRBV6-5
d_call: -
cdr3_nt: TGTGCCAGCAGTTACACTGGGGGCGGAAATGAAAAACTGTTTTTT
cdr3_aa: CASSYTGGGNEKLFF

clone_size: once
j_call: TRBJ2-5
v_call: TRBV7-2
d_call: TRBD2
cdr3_nt: TGTGCCAGCAGCCCGGGACTAGCCCAAGAGACCCAGTACTTC
cdr3_aa: CASSPGLAQETQYF

clone_size: -
j_call: TRBJ2-1
v_call: TRBV7-2
d_call: -
cdr3_nt: TGTGCCAGCAGCTTAGGGGGGCACAGCAATGAGCAGTTCTTC
cdr3_aa: CASSLGGHSNEQFF

clone_size: -
j_call: TRBJ2-7
v_call: TRBV15
d_call: -
cdr3_nt: TGTGCCACCAGCATCAATGGCGGGACAGACTACGAGCAGTACTTC
cdr3_aa: CATSINGGTDYEQYF

clone_size: -
j_call: TRBJ2-5
v_call: TRBV5-8
d_call: -
cdr3_nt: TGTGCCAGCAGCCGGACACCCTTTCTAGTTTCCCGCGAGACCCAGTACTTC
cdr3_aa: CASSRTPFLVSRETQYF

clone_size: -
j_call: TRBJ2-2
v_call: TRBV28
d_call: TRBD2
cdr3_nt: TGTGCCAGCAGGGGACTAGCGGGACTCACCGGGGAGCTGTTTTTT
cdr3_aa: CASRGLAGLTGELFF

clone_size: -
j_call: TRBJ2-7
v_call: TRBV7-9
d_call: TRBD2
cdr3_nt: TGTTCCAGCAGCCCTCTTACTAGCGGGCCCTCCTACGAGCAGTACTTC
cdr3_aa: CSSSPLTSGPSYEQYF

clone_size: few
j_call: TRBJ1-1
v_call: TRBV4-2
d_call: -
cdr3_nt: TGTGCCAGCAGCCGAGGCTACACTGAAGCTTTCTTT
cdr3_aa: CASSRGYTEAFF

clone_size: -
j_call: TRBJ1-6
v_call: TRBV4-3
d_call: TRBD1
cdr3_nt: TGCGCCAGCAGCCAAGAAGAGGGGGCACGGTCACCCCTCCACTTT
cdr3_aa: CASSQEEGARSPLHF

clone_size: few
j_call: TRBJ1-1
v_call: TRBV5-1
d_call: -
cdr3_nt: TGCGCCAGCAGCTTGGCCGGGGACATGAACACTGAAGCTTTCTTT
cdr3_aa: CASSLAGDMNTEAFF

clone_size: -
j_call: TRBJ1-1
v_call: TRBV5-1
d_call: TRBD1
cdr3_nt: TGCGCCAGCAGCCCAGGGGGGTACACTGAAGCTTTCTTT
cdr3_aa: CASSPGGYTEAFF

clone_size: -
j_call: TRBJ2-2
v_call: TRBV5-6
d_call: -
cdr3_nt: TGTGCCAGCAGCCCTACTAGGGCCGGGGAGCTGTTTTTT
cdr3_aa: CASSPTRAGELFF

clone_size: -
j_call: TRBJ2-1
v_call: TRBV7-2
d_call: TRBD2
cdr3_nt: TGTGCCAGCAGCTTAGGTTCCAGCGGGAGGGCCGTCTATGAGCAGTTCTTC
cdr3_aa: CASSLGSSGRAVYEQFF

clone_size: -
j_call: TRBJ1-2
v_call: TRBV7-9
d_call: TRBD1
cdr3_nt: TGTGCCAGCAGACAGACAGGGGCCCTCGGGGGCTACACCTTC
cdr3_aa: CASRQTGALGGYTF

clone_size: few
j_call: TRBJ1-4
v_call: TRBV4-1
d_call: -
cdr3_nt: TGCGCCAGCAGCCCGGTCGTTACCATCAGGGAAAAACTGTTTTTT
cdr3_aa: CASSPVVTIREKLFF

clone_size: -
j_call: TRBJ2-3
v_call: TRBV11-2
d_call: -
cdr3_nt: TGTGCCAGCAGCTTAGAGCCTCCCGGCGGAGGATACACAGATACGCAGTATTTT
cdr3_aa: CASSLEPPGGGYTDTQYF

clone_size: -
j_call: TRBJ1-2
v_call: TRBV15
d_call: -
cdr3_nt: TGTGCCACCAGCACCACCTCCGGACTAGTAGGCTACACCTTC
cdr3_aa: CATSTTSGLVGYTF

clone_size: -
j_call: TRBJ2-7
v_call: TRBV4-3
d_call: TRBD1
cdr3_nt: TGCGCCAGCAGCCAAACATCCGGGACAGGGTCTCACGAGCAGTACTTC
cdr3_aa: CASSQTSGTGSHEQYF

clone_size: few
j_call: TRBJ1-1
v_call: TRBV5-1
d_call: -
cdr3_nt: TGCGCCAGCAGCTTGGCCCGAGTGAACACTGAAGCTTTCTTT
cdr3_aa: CASSLARVNTEAFF

clone_size: -
j_call: TRBJ2-7
v_call: TRBV4-3
d_call: TRBD2
cdr3_nt: TGCGCCAGCAGCCAAGACGTTTCAAGCGGGAGGTCCCCCTACGAGCAGTACTTC
cdr3_aa: CASSQDVSSGRSPYEQYF

clone_size: -
j_call: TRBJ2-5
v_call: TRBV7-2
d_call: -
cdr3_nt: TGTGCCAGCAGCTTTGGCGGGACCCAAGAGACCCAGTACTTC
cdr3_aa: CASSFGGTQETQYF

clone_size: few
j_call: TRBJ1-1
v_call: TRBV4-3
d_call: -
cdr3_nt: TGCGCCAGCAGCCAAGATATCGGGGGGAACACTGAAGCTTTCTTT
cdr3_aa: CASSQDIGGNTEAFF

clone_size: -
j_call: TRBJ1-2
v_call: TRBV4-1
d_call: TRBD1
cdr3_nt: TGCGCCAGCAGCCGACAGGGTAGTAACTATGGCTACACCTTC
cdr3_aa: CASSRQGSNYGYTF

clone_size: -
j_call: TRBJ1-5
v_call: TRBV4-2
d_call: -
cdr3_nt: TGTGCCAGCAGCCAAGATTGGCCCAATCAGCCCCAGCATTTT
cdr3_aa: CASSQDWPNQPQHF

clone_size: -
j_call: TRBJ2-5
v_call: TRBV5-4
d_call: TRBD1
cdr3_nt: TGTGCCAGCAGCTTGGGCGGGGGACAGGGGGCTCGAGAGACCCAGTACTTC
cdr3_aa: CASSLGGGQGARETQYF

clone_size: -
j_call: TRBJ2-5
v_call: TRBV15
d_call: -
cdr3_nt: TGTGCCACCAGCAGAGCCAGGAGTTGGGGGGATTTAGAGACCCAGTACTTC
cdr3_aa: CATSRARSWGDLETQYF

clone_size: -
j_call: TRBJ2-1
v_call: TRBV6-5
d_call: -
cdr3_nt: TGTGCCAGCAGTTCAGGACTGGCCTTGGGTGAGCAGTTCTTC
cdr3_aa: CASSSGLALGEQFF

clone_size: -
j_call: TRBJ1-1
v_call: TRBV21-1
d_call: -
cdr3_nt: TGTGCCAGCAGCAAACCCCGAGGAGCAGGGGGACCCACTGAAGCTTTCTTT
cdr3_aa: CASSKPRGAGGPTEAFF

clone_size: -
j_call: TRBJ2-1
v_call: TRBV11-3
d_call: -
cdr3_nt: TGTGCCAGCAGCTTAAGATCGGCGGAGGGGAGTCACAATGAGCAGTTCTTC
cdr3_aa: CASSLRSAEGSHNEQFF

clone_size: -
j_call: TRBJ1-5
v_call: TRBV19
d_call: -
cdr3_nt: TGTGCCAGTAGTATCCAAGCGGATCAGCCCCAGCATTTT
cdr3_aa: CASSIQADQPQHF

clone_size: -
j_call: TRBJ2-7
v_call: TRBV29-1
d_call: -
cdr3_nt: TGCAGCGTTAGGCGCCAGGATTCCGAGCAGTACTTC
cdr3_aa: CSVRRQDSEQYF

clone_size: -
j_call: TRBJ2-2
v_call: TRBV7-9
d_call: -
cdr3_nt: TGTTCCAGCAGCTTATGGGTGGGCGGGACGAACACCGGGGAGCTGTTTTTT
cdr3_aa: CSSSLWVGGTNTGELFF

clone_size: once
j_call: TRBJ1-5
v_call: TRBV5-8
d_call: -
cdr3_nt: TGTGCCAGCAGCTTGATGGGTACAGGACAGCCCCAGCATTTT
cdr3_aa: CASSLMGTGQPQHF

clone_size: -
j_call: TRBJ2-7
v_call: TRBV14
d_call: -
cdr3_nt: TGTGCCAGCAGCCAAGACCTGGGCAGGTATGAGCAGTACTTC
cdr3_aa: CASSQDLGRYEQYF

clone_size: -
j_call: TRBJ1-5
v_call: TRBV5-4
d_call: -
cdr3_nt: TGTGCCAGCAGCTTGGGGGGCACAGTTAGCAATCAGCCCCAGCATTTT
cdr3_aa: CASSLGGTVSNQPQHF

clone_size: -
j_call: TRBJ2-7
v_call: TRBV7-9
d_call: -
cdr3_nt: TGTGCCAGCAGCTTGACTGCCGAGTGGGCCTACGAGCAGTACTTC
cdr3_aa: CASSLTAEWAYEQYF

clone_size: -
j_call: TRBJ1-4
v_call: TRBV25-1
d_call: TRBD1
cdr3_nt: TGTGCCAGCAGGTTCGGGACAGGGAGTGAAAAACTGTTTTTT
cdr3_aa: CASRFGTGSEKLFF

clone_size: few
j_call: TRBJ2-7
v_call: TRBV20-1
d_call: -
cdr3_nt: TGCAGTGGCAGCACAGTGTACGAGCAGTACTTC
cdr3_aa: CSGSTVYEQYF

clone_size: -
j_call: TRBJ2-3
v_call: TRBV25-1
d_call: TRBD2
cdr3_nt: TGTGCCAGCGCCGGGACTAGCCACACAGATACGCAGTATTTT
cdr3_aa: CASAGTSHTDTQYF

clone_size: -
j_call: TRBJ2-1
v_call: TRBV10-3
d_call: TRBD2
cdr3_nt: TGTGCCATCAGTGAGTCGACTAGCGGGAGCCCCGAGGGTGAGCAGTTCTTC
cdr3_aa: CAISESTSGSPEGEQFF

clone_size: -
j_call: TRBJ2-7
v_call: TRBV28
d_call: TRBD2
cdr3_nt: TGTGCCAGCAGTTCCCCTCTGGGACTAGCGGACCCAGCCTACGAGCAGTACTTC
cdr3_aa: CASSSPLGLADPAYEQYF

clone_size: -
j_call: TRBJ2-7
v_call: TRBV7-6
d_call: TRBD1
cdr3_nt: TGTGCCAGCAGCATCGGGACAGGTCTCTACGAGCAGTACTTC
cdr3_aa: CASSIGTGLYEQYF

clone_size: -
j_call: TRBJ2-1
v_call: TRBV11-2
d_call: TRBD1
cdr3_nt: TGTGCCAGCAGCCCCCGGACAGGGGTGAATGAGCAGTTCTTC
cdr3_aa: CASSPRTGVNEQFF

clone_size: -
j_call: TRBJ2-3
v_call: TRBV10-3
d_call: TRBD2
cdr3_nt: TGTGCCATCAGTTTACTAGCGGCCACAGATACGCAGTATTTT
cdr3_aa: CAISLLAATDTQYF

clone_size: -
j_call: TRBJ2-7
v_call: TRBV19
d_call: -
cdr3_nt: TGTGCCAGTAGTATTGGTGCAGGGGCGGGCTACGAGCAGTACTTC
cdr3_aa: CASSIGAGAGYEQYF

clone_size: -
j_call: TRBJ2-1
v_call: TRBV28
d_call: TRBD2
cdr3_nt: TGTGCCAGCAGCTGGGGTGCGGGAGGGCTGTATGAGCAGTTCTTC
cdr3_aa: CASSWGAGGLYEQFF

clone_size: -
j_call: TRBJ2-6
v_call: TRBV27
d_call: TRBD1
cdr3_nt: TGTGCCGGCTACCCAGACAGGGGACTTCTCTCTGGGGCCAACGTCCTGACTTTC
cdr3_aa: CAGYPDRGLLSGANVLTF

clone_size: -
j_call: TRBJ2-2
v_call: TRBV5-6
d_call: TRBD2
cdr3_nt: TGTGCCAGCAGCTTGGCGTCTAGCGGGATCAGAGGAGGAGGGTTTTTT
cdr3_aa: CASSLASSGIRGGGFF

clone_size: -
j_call: TRBJ2-7
v_call: TRBV4-3
d_call: -
cdr3_nt: TGCGCCAGCAGCCAATCCCAGGGGAGCTCCTACGAGCAGTACTTC
cdr3_aa: CASSQSQGSSYEQYF

clone_size: -
j_call: TRBJ1-2
v_call: TRBV6-1
d_call: -
cdr3_nt: TGTGCCAGCAAGGGGAATGGCTACACCTTC
cdr3_aa: CASKGNGYTF

clone_size: -
j_call: TRBJ2-3
v_call: TRBV7-2
d_call: TRBD2
cdr3_nt: TGTGCCAGCAGCTTCACTAGCGGAGCCCCCATAGGAAGCACAGATACGCAGTATTTT
cdr3_aa: CASSFTSGAPIGSTDTQYF